A single sample gave rise to the 11 T cell receptor beta chains below, sequenced in a study of blood T cells in healthy people across ages. A second roughly 6 to 11 cycle PCR used barcoded and J-beta primers. One entry per CDR3 protein, called by TCRdb with MiXCR from the 5' RACE reads. The sample lists some 920,000 distinct CDR3 sequences; about 53% were seen once. The sample comprised blood. The receptor set was obtained from a woman aged 60-75 years in good health.

V is TRBV5-1 and J is TRBJ2-7; no clear D. The germline gives CDR1 SGHRS, CDR2 YFSETQ. Trimming removed 0 bases from V and 5 bases from J, with 24 bases in between. The CDR3 spans 18 residues. The CDR3 DNA reads TGCGCCAGCAGCTTGGGGTCAGGCTTCCGGACGAGTGGGGACGAGCAGTACTTC. It specifies CASSLGSGFRTSGDEQYF.

The chain uses TRBV27 and TRBJ2-3; 8 bases match TRBD1. This CDR3 spans 16 amino acids. J was trimmed by 1 base and V by 5 bases; bases with no gene match: 8. The germline V gene encodes CDR1 MNHEY and CDR2 SMNVEV (reference sequence). The CDR3 nucleotides are TGTGCCAGCAGTCCAAGATCGGGACAGGGCACAGATACGCAGTATTTT. Amino acid sequence: CASSPRSGQGTDTQYF.

The genes are TRBV7-6 and TRBJ2-7, with 11 bases aligning to TRBD2. Unmatched junction bases numbered 8, after V lost 4 bases and J lost 0 bases. Looked up from germline, CDR1 is SGHVS and CDR2 is FNYEAQ. The CDR3 runs 17 residues. The CDR3 region has the DNA TGTGCCAGCAGCTCCACCACGACTAGCGGGAACTCCTACGAGCAGTACTTC. This gives the protein CASSSTTTSGNSYEQYF.

This clonotype occurred a few times. This chain uses TRBV14 with TRBJ2-7, with D tentatively TRBD2 (6 bases). V was trimmed by 4 bases and J by 7 bases, leaving 29 bases between them. CDR1 is SGHDN, CDR2 FVKESK, per germline. This CDR3 spans 18 amino acids. CDR3 nucleotide sequence: TGTGCCAGCAGCCGACTAGACAAAGATCTCCAGATAGGAGGGGAGCAGTACTTC. Its translation is CASSRLDKDLQIGGEQYF.

This clonotype was counted between two and nine times. V and J are TRBV4-1 and TRBJ2-7, with a possible D match to TRBD1 (5 bases). V shed 2 bases and J shed 5 bases, with 13 bases lying between them. This CDR3 region has 14 residues. Germline V CDR1 and CDR2: MGHRA, YSYEKL. The DNA of the CDR3 is TGCGCCAGCAGCCAACTTTGGAGACAGCACGAGCAGTACTTC. Translating gives CASSQLWRQHEQYF.

The gene calls are TRBV29-1 and TRBJ2-7; D gene unclear. The germline V gene has CDR1 SQVTM and CDR2 ANQGSEA. Trimming cost V 0 bases and J 5 bases, with 14 bases left between them. This CDR3 contains 14 residues. CDR3 DNA: TGCAGCGTTGAAGAAAGAAACGCCTCTGACGAGCAGTACTTC. This encodes CSVEERNASDEQYF.

The chain joins TRBV6-1 to TRBJ2-7; 9 positions match TRBD1. In germline, CDR1 is MNHNS, CDR2 SASEGT. The CDR3 loop spans 18 amino acids. Trimming took 4 bases from V and 1 from J; bases not matched to a gene: 14. Here the CDR3 reads CASSVVTGTGIHSYEQYF. The CDR3 DNA reads as TGTGCCAGCAGTGTCGTCACTGGGACAGGGATACATTCCTACGAGCAGTACTTC.

The chain joins TRBV4-2 to TRBJ1-5, with TRBD1 as a possible D gene (5 bases). The germline gives CDR1 LGHNA, CDR2 YNFKEQ. The V gene lost 2 bases and the J gene lost 3 bases, with 11 bases spanning the gap. The CDR3 totals 15 residues. For the CDR3, the DNA is TGTGCCAGCAGCCAATTGTCGGGGCTCAATCAGCCCCAGCATTTT. Translation gives CASSQLSGLNQPQHF.

The chain couples TRBV4-1 to TRBJ2-1, with a weak D call TRBD2 (5 bases). The CDR3 spans 17 residues. In germline, CDR1 is MGHRA, CDR2 YSYEKL. V was pared by 0 bases and J by 10 bases, with 22 bases between. CDR3 sequence (DNA): TGCGCCAGCAGCCAAGATCCGAGACTACAAAGAGGGAAGGAGCAGTTCTTC. This encodes CASSQDPRLQRGKEQFF.

The chain couples TRBV7-2 to TRBJ2-3; 7 positions agree with TRBD2. Per germline, CDR1 SGHTA and CDR2 FQGNSA. V lost 5 bases to trimming and J lost 3 bases; unmatched junction nucleotides: 8. This CDR3 is 15 amino acids long. The CDR3, as DNA: TGTGCCAGCAGCCCCCAGAGCGGGATAACAGATACGCAGTATTTT. It is translated as CASSPQSGITDTQYF.

The sample holds a few counts of this clonotype. CDR3 protein: CASSQVFTGHTEAFF. The CDR3 DNA reads as TGTGCCAGCAGCCAAGTCTTTACAGGACACACTGAAGCTTTCTTT. The rearrangement uses TRBV4-2 and TRBJ1-1, with a weak D call TRBD1 (5 bases). Trimming stripped 1 base from V and 3 bases from J, with 12 bases between. CDR3 length: 15 residues. CDR1 is LGHNA and CDR2 is YNFKEQ in the germline V gene.